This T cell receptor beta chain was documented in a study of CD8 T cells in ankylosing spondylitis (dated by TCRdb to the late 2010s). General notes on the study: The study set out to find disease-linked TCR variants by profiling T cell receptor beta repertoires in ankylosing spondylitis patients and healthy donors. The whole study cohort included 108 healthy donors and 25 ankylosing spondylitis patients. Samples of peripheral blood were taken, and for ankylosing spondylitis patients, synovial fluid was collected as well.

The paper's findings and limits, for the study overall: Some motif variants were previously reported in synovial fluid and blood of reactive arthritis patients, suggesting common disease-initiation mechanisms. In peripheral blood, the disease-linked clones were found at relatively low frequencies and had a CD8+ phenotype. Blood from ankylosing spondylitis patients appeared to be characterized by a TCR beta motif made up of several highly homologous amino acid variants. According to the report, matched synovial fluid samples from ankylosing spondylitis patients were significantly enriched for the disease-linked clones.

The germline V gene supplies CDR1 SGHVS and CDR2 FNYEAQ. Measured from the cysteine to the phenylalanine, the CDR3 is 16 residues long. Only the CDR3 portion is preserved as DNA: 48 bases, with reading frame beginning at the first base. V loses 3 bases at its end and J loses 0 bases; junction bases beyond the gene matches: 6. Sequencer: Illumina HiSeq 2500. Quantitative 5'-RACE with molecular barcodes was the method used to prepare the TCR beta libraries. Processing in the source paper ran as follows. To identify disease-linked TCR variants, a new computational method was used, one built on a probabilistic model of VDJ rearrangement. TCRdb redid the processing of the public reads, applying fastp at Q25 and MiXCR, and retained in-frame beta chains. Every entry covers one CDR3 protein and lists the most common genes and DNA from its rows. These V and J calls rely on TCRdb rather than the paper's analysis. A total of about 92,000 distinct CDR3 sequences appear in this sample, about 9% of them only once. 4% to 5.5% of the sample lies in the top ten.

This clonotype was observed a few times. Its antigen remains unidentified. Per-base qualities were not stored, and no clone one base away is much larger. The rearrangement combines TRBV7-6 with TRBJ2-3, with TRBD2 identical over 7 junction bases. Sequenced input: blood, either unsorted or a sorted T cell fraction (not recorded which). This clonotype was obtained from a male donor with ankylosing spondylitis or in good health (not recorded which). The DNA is TGTGCCAGCAGCTTTAGCGGGTCCCCTAGCACAGATACGCAGTATTTT. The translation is CASSFSGSPSTDTQYF.